These T cell receptor beta chains were read from a single sample in a study of cytomegalovirus exposure and HLA in healthy donors. Generated by immunoSEQ multiplex PCR, the TCRdb table keeps only in-frame clones and is missing some. Of 110,000 or so clones listed, around 81% are singletons. The sample consisted of PBMCs. The source is a woman aged 25 to 39 in good health and CMV-seronegative. CDR3s include the opening cysteine and the closing phenylalanine or tryptophan. D genes are given only for firm matches. For some rows the clone size is stated as once, few or many, or as a class when expanded; others skip it.

TRBJ2-3	TRBV13	-	-	CASSLDSSTDTQYF	TGTGCCAGCAGCCTGGACTCTAGCACAGATACGCAGTATTTT
TRBJ1-2	TRBV4-3	-	TRBD1	CASSRAEEGARLGGYTF	TGCGCCAGCAGCCGGGCTGAGGAGGGGGCGCGCCTTGGGGGCTACACCTTC
TRBJ2-7	TRBV2	-	-	CASSEALGGEQYF	TGTGCCAGCAGTGAAGCGCTCGGGGGCGAGCAGTACTTC
TRBJ2-1	TRBV7-9	-	TRBD2	CASSLASGAYNEQFF	TGTGCCAGCAGCTTGGCTAGCGGGGCGTACAATGAGCAGTTCTTC
TRBJ2-7	TRBV9	once	-	CASSPHPYEQYF	TGTGCCAGCAGCCCACACCCCTACGAGCAGTACTTC
TRBJ1-5	TRBV27	-	-	CASSPRPGQIRGNQPQHF	TGTGCCAGCAGCCCACGCCCGGGACAAATAAGGGGCAATCAGCCCCAGCATTTT
TRBJ2-7	TRBV10-2	-	TRBD1	CASSTDRGGEQYF	TGCGCCAGCAGTACGGACAGGGGCGGCGAGCAGTACTTC
TRBJ2-2	TRBV10-3	once	TRBD1	CAISDRGKSGELFF	TGTGCCATCAGTGACAGGGGGAAGTCCGGGGAGCTGTTTTTT
TRBJ2-3	TRBV11-2	-	-	CASSANHPGTLSTDTQYF	TGTGCCAGCAGCGCGAACCATCCCGGGACTCTTAGCACAGATACGCAGTATTTT
TRBJ1-2	TRBV19	-	TRBD1	CATSRDRGLGYTF	TGTGCCACTAGCCGGGACAGGGGGCTTGGCTACACCTTC